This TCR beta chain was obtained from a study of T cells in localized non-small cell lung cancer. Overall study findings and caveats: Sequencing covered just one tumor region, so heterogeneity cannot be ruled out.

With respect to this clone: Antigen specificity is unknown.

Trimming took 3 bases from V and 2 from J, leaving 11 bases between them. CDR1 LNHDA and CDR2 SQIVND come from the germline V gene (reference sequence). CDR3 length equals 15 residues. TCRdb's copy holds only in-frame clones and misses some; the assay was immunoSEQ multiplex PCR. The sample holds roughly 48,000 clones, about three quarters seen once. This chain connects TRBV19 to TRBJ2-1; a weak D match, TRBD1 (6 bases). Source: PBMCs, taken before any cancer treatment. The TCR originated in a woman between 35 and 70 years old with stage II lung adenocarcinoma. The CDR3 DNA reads TGTGCCAGTAGTATGAGGACAGAGACCTACAATGAGCAGTTCTTC. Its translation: CASSMRTETYNEQFF.